The source of this TCR beta chain is a study of post-analysis software for immune sequencing data. The authors incorporated unique molecular identifiers into the TCR beta cDNA libraries. T cells numbering roughly 1 to 10 million gave rise to around 460,000 cDNA molecules. TCRdb fed the PCR reads into MiXCR, producing one record per CDR3 protein. The table has about 570,000 distinct CDR3 sequences, around a third seen once. Of note for this clonotype: Antigen unknown.

Points from the study as a whole: In multiple sclerosis, normalized Chao1 diversity was significantly below that of controls. Patients carried several TRBV segments more frequently than controls did, and TRBV5-6, TRBV5-1 and TRBV20-1 were among them.

Trimming stripped 4 bases from V and 4 bases from J, with 15 bases between. This CDR3 comprises 15 residues. Germline loops: CDR1 SGHRS, CDR2 YFSETQ. The receptor's source is a girl aged 2-17 years with multiple sclerosis. Sequenced input: blood. This chain connects TRBV5-1 to TRBJ2-1; weak D call: TRBD1 (7 bases). In DNA, the CDR3 is TGCGCCAGCAGCCTCCAGGGGGGTGATTACAATGAGCAGTTCTTC. Translated: CASSLQGGDYNEQFF. The full variable domain, with the rest looked up from reference TRBV5-1 and TRBJ2-1, is KAGVTQTPRYLIKTRGQQVTLSCSPISGHRSVSWYQQTPGQGLQFLFEYFSETQRNKGNFPGRFSGRQFSNSRSEMNVSTLELGDSALYLCASSLQGGDYNEQFFGPGTRLTVL.